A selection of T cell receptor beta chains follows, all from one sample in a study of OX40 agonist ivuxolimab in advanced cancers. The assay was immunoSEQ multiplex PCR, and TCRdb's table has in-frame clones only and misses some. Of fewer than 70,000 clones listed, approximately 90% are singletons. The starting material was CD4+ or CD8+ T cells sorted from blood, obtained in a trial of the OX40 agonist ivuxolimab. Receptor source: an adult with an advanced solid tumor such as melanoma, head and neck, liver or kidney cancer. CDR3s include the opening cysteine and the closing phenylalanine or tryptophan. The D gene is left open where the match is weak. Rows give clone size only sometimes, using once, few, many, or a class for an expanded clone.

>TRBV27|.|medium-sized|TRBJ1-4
TGTGCCAGCAGTTTATACAGGGAAGATGGTGGTGAAAAACTGTTTTTT
CASSLYREDGGEKLFF
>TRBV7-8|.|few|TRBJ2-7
TGTGCCAGCAGCTCGAGAGGACTCCAATACGAGCAGTACTTC
CASSSRGLQYEQYF
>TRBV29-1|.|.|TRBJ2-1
TGCAGCGTGGCAGCGGGTTACAATGAGCAGTTCTTC
CSVAAGYNEQFF
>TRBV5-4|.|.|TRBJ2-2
TGTGCCAGCAGCGGCAACGGGGATGGATTCGGGGAGCTGTTTTTT
CASSGNGDGFGELFF
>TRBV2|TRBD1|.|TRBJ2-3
TGTGCCAGCAGTGGCGGGCAGGGGGCAACTTTT
CASSGGQGATF
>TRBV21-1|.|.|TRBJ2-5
TGTGCCAGCAGCAATCCGGACCGGGACAGACGAGAAGAGACCCAGTACTTC
CASSNPDRDRREETQYF
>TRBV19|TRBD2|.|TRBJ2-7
TGTGCCAGTAGTGCATTGCCCGGGACTAGCGGGAACCACGAGCAGTACTTC
CASSALPGTSGNHEQYF
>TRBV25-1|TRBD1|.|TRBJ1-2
TGTGCCAGCAGTGTAAAGAGACAGGGAAATATTGGCTACACCTTC
CASSVKRQGNIGYTF
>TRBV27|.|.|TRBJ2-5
TGTGCCAGCAGTTTACGGGGATTAGAGACCCAGTACTTC
CASSLRGLETQYF
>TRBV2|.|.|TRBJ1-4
TGTGCCAGCATGTGGCAAGCAACTAATGAAAAACTGTTTTTT
CASMWQATNEKLFF
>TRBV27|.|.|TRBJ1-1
TGTGCCAGCAGTCCCCCTCGTAACAGTCTGAACACTGAAGCTTTCTTT
CASSPPRNSLNTEAFF
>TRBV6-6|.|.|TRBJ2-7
TGTGCCAGCAGTTACGAGGGACCAACCTACGAGCAGTACTTC
CASSYEGPTYEQYF
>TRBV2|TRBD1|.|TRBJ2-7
TGTGCCCAGCAAGAGACAGGGCACCACGAGCAGTACTTC
CAQQETGHHEQYF
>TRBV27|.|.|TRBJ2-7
TGTGCCAGCAGTCCCACCGGGACACGGGGACTCCACGAGCAGTACTTC
CASSPTGTRGLHEQYF
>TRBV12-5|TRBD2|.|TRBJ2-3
TGTGCTAGTGGGTCCCCGACAGAGGGAGCGGGGGGGCCCACAGATACGCAGTATTTT
CASGSPTEGAGGPTDTQYF
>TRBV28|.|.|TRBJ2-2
TGTGCCAGCAGTTTATCCCTGGTCACCGGGGAGCTGTTTTTT
CASSLSLVTGELFF
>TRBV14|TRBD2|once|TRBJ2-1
TGTGCCAGCAGCCCGGGGTTGGGGACTAGGACCTATAATGAGCAGTTCTTC
CASSPGLGTRTYNEQFF
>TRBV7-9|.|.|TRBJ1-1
TGTGCCAGCAGCTTTGGGAACACTGAAGCTTTCTTT
CASSFGNTEAFF
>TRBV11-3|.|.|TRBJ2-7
TGTGCCAGCAGCTCGATCAGCGGGCCAATACCCTACGAGCAGTACTTC
CASSSISGPIPYEQYF
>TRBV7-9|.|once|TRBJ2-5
TGTGCCAGCGGACACTCAATAAGTTTGGAGACCCAGTACTTC
CASGHSISLETQYF
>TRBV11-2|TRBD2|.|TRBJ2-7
TGTGCCAGCAGCTTACCTCTAGCGGGTGCCCCGATCTACGAGCAGTACTTC
CASSLPLAGAPIYEQYF
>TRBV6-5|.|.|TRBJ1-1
TGTGCCAGCAGTTATACCCCAGGGGTGAACACTGAAGCTTTCTTT
CASSYTPGVNTEAFF
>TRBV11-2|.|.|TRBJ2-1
TGTGCCAGCAGCATTTACAGGAGCAGCTCCTACAATGAGCAGTTCTTC
CASSIYRSSSYNEQFF
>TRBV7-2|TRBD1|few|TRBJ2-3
TGTGCCAGCAGCTTAGCCGTCACAGGGGCTAGCACAGATACGCAGTATTTT
CASSLAVTGASTDTQYF
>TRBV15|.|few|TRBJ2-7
TGTGCCACCAGCAGATTCGGGGATGCTGGCTACGAGCAGTACTTC
CATSRFGDAGYEQYF
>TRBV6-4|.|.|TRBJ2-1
TGTGCCAGCAGTGATACTAGTGAGGGTGAGCAGTTCTTC
CASSDTSEGEQFF
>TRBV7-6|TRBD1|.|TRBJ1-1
TGTGCCAGCAGCTCGACAGGGTTGGACACTGAAGCTTTCTTT
CASSSTGLDTEAFF
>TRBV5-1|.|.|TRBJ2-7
TGCGCCAGCAGCTTGACAAGCTCCTACGAGCAGTACTTC
CASSLTSSYEQYF
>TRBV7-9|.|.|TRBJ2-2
TGTGCCAGCAGTTATGCTGCCGGGGAGCTGTTTTTT
CASSYAAGELFF
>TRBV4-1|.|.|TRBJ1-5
TGCGCCAGCAGCCAAGTACTGGGGGCGAAACAGCCCCAGCATTTT
CASSQVLGAKQPQHF
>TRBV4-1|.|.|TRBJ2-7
TGCGCCAGCAGCCCTTCAGGGGCTTCCTACGAGCAGTACTTC
CASSPSGASYEQYF
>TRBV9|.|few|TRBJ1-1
TGTGCCAGCAGCCTAGATGGGGGAGAAGCTTTCTTT
CASSLDGGEAFF
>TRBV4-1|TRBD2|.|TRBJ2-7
TGCGCCAGCAGCCAAGATTCGGCTAGCGGGGACGAGCAGTACTTC
CASSQDSASGDEQYF
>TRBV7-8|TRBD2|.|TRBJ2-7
TGTGCCAGCAGCTCAATTAGCGGGAGTCTAAGGTACGAGCAGTACTTC
CASSSISGSLRYEQYF
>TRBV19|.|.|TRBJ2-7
TGTGCCAGTAGTCCGGGACAAGCCTACGAGCAGTACTTC
CASSPGQAYEQYF
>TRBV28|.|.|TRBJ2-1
TGTGCCAGCAGTTTCGTACGGCGGGCCACCTACAATGAGCAGTTCTTC
CASSFVRRATYNEQFF
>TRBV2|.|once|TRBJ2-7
TGTGCCAGCAGTGGGGTGAGCCGCCCCTACGAGCAGTACTTC
CASSGVSRPYEQYF
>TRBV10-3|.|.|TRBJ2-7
TGTGCCATCGCAGGGGAGACAACAACCTACGAGCAGTACTTC
CAIAGETTTYEQYF
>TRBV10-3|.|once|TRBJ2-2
TGTGCCATCAGTGACTTGGGCCGGAACACCGGGGAGCTGTTTTTT
CAISDLGRNTGELFF
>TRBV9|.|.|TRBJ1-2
TGTGCCAGCAGCACTACTACGGGCTACACCTTC
CASSTTTGYTF
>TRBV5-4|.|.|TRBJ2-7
TGTGCCAGCAGCTTGGCCAGAGGGCCAGCCTACGAGCAGTACTTC
CASSLARGPAYEQYF
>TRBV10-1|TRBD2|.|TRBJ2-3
TGCGCCAGCAGTGAACCTAGCGGGAGGGACACAGATACGCAGTATTTT
CASSEPSGRDTDTQYF
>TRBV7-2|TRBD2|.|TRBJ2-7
TGTGCCAGCAGCCCGCTTCTAGCGGGAGGGCCCATCGAGTACTTC
CASSPLLAGGPIEYF
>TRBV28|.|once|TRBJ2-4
TGTGCCAGCAGTTTATTGGCCGCTCGAGGGGCCAAAAACATTCAGTACTTC
CASSLLAARGAKNIQYF
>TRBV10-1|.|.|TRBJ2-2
TGCGCCAGCAGTGAGTCTCCAGATTTGTCCGGGGAGCTGTTTTTT
CASSESPDLSGELFF
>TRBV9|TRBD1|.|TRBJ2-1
TGTGCCAGCAGCGTTGGGATGGGACAGCGCTCCTACAATGAGCAGTTCTTC
CASSVGMGQRSYNEQFF
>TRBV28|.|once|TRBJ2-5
TGTGCCAGCAGTCGGATGATAGAAGAGACCCAGTACTTC
CASSRMIEETQYF
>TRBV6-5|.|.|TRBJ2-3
TGTGCCAGCAGTTACTCGACAGCCGCTAGCACAGATACGCAGTATTTT
CASSYSTAASTDTQYF
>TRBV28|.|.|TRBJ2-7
TGTGCCAGCAGTTTATCCGGGTTCCACGAGCAGTACTTC
CASSLSGFHEQYF
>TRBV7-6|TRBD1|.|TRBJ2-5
TGTGCCAGCAGCTTACTGGGACAGGGGGCTGAAAGTACGGAGACCCAGTACTTC
CASSLLGQGAESTETQYF
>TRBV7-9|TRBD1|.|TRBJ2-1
TGTGCCAGCAGCCTATCCCCCGGGACAGGAAGTTCCGATGAGCAGTTCTTC
CASSLSPGTGSSDEQFF
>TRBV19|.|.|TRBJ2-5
TGTGCCAGTACCCTTGCTGGGGAGGAGACCCAGTACTTC
CASTLAGEETQYF
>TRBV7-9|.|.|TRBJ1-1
TGTGCCAGCAGCCCGGGCTCGTCCACTGAAGCTTTCTTT
CASSPGSSTEAFF
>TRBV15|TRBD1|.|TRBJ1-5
TGTGCCACCAGCAGAGGGAGTAATACAGGGGAGGGCAATCAGCCCCAGCATTTT
CATSRGSNTGEGNQPQHF
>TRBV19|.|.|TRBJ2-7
TGTGCCAGTAGTACCTCGCACTACGGGGAGCAGTACTTC
CASSTSHYGEQYF
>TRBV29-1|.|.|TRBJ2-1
TGCAGCGTCCGGAAACAGAATGAGCAGTTCTTC
CSVRKQNEQFF
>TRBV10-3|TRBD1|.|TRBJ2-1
TGTGCCATCAGTGAGTTAGCTACAGGGGGCTGGGAGCAGTTCTTC
CAISELATGGWEQFF
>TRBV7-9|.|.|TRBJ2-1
TGTGCCAGCAGCTTAGTGGGCAGGGCAACCTCCTACAATGAGCAGTTCTTC
CASSLVGRATSYNEQFF
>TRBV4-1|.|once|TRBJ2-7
TGCGCCAGCAGCCAAGAAGCCCCTGGGGATCCCTACGAGCAGTACTTC
CASSQEAPGDPYEQYF
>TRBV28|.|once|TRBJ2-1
TGTGCCAGCAGTTTCCCCCGGGGTAACTACAATGAGCAGTTCTTC
CASSFPRGNYNEQFF